One and the same sample provided the 20 T cell receptor beta chains below, sequenced in a study of PD-1 blockade in classical Hodgkin lymphoma. The protocol was immunoSEQ multiplex PCR, while the TCRdb copy is restricted to in-frame clones and leaves out a portion. Of about 13,000 clones in the sample, roughly 80% were seen once. Every patient experienced relapse after autologous stem cell transplantation, and brentuximab vedotin exposure varied. Sample: peripheral blood mononuclear cells (PBMCs), taken at baseline. The receptors stem from a human donor with classical Hodgkin lymphoma.

The V and J genes are TRBV9 and TRBJ2-2; D is ambiguous. V was clipped by 1 base and J by 7 bases, with 8 bases between them. Germline-derived CDR1 and CDR2 are SGDLS and YYNGEE. The CDR3 covers 13 residues. DNA of the CDR3: TGTGCCAGCAGCGTACAAGTTATCGGGGAGCTGTTTTTT. Its translation is CASSVQVIGELFF. Looking up the rest from reference TRBV9 and TRBJ2-2 gives the full variable domain: DSGVTQTPKHLITATGQRVTLRCSPRSGDLSVYWYQQSLDQGLQFLIQYYNGEERAKGNILERFSAQQFPDLHSELNLSSLELGDSALYFCASSVQVIGELFFGEGSRLTVL.

This clone has just one count. The rearrangement joins TRBV9 to TRBJ2-5; TRBD1 matches 7 bases. Trimming at V came to 1 base and at J to 7 bases, leaving 7 bases not matched to a gene. Germline V gene lookup returns CDR1 SGDLS and CDR2 YYNGEE. The CDR3 contains 14 residues. CDR3 in DNA: TGTGCCAGCAGCGTACGGACAGGTCTAGGGACCCAGTACTTC. Protein product: CASSVRTGLGTQYF.

The chain carries TRBV19 and TRBJ2-1; possible D gene TRBD2, 5 bases. The length of the CDR3 is 15 residues. Germline values: CDR1 LNHDA, CDR2 SQIVND (reference sequence). V was cut by 7 bases and J by 0 bases, with 13 bases left in between. The CDR3 bases are TGTGCCAGTAATCCGAGCGGCAGCTCCTACAATGAGCAGTTCTTC. It codes for CASNPSGSSYNEQFF.

The chain joins TRBV6-1 to TRBJ2-7; D may be TRBD1 (5 bases). Germline V gives CDR1 MNHNS, CDR2 SASEGT. This CDR3 contains 14 residues. V shed 5 bases and J shed 0 bases, with 11 bases lying between them. The CDR3 is CASSNQGLSYEQYF. For the CDR3, the DNA is TGTGCCAGCAGTAACCAGGGTCTCTCCTACGAGCAGTACTTC.

The chain has TRBV7-8 and TRBJ1-1; tentatively, D is TRBD1 (6 bases). V was trimmed by 5 bases and J by 1 base, leaving 14 bases between them. The germline gives CDR1 SGHVS, CDR2 FQNEAQ. The CDR3 sequence is 15 residues long. The CDR3 DNA follows: TGTGCCAGCAGCGCCCGGGACACCTGGAACACTGAAGCTTTCTTT. It translates to CASSARDTWNTEAFF.

This chain connects TRBV7-6 to TRBJ2-2, with 7 bases aligning to TRBD2. The V gene end was trimmed by 6 bases and the J gene end by 5 bases; junction bases not matched to a gene: 9. The CDR3 sequence is 15 residues long. Germline-derived CDR1 and CDR2 are SGHVS and FNYEAQ. CDR3 amino acids: CASSTTGRDTGELFF. CDR3 nucleotides: TGTGCCAGCAGTACGACGGGGAGGGATACCGGGGAGCTGTTTTTT.

The CDR3, as DNA: TGTGCCAGCTCACCGCTCCAGGGGAACACTGAAGCTTTCTTT. This sequence encodes CASSPLQGNTEAFF. V usage is TRBV18 and J usage is TRBJ1-1, with D maybe TRBD1 (5 bases). Trimming removed 3 bases from V and 1 base from J, with 9 bases in between. Germline CDR1 KGHSH, CDR2 LQKENI. The CDR3 is 14 residues long.

This clone has only a few counts. Other DNA sequences within the sample encode an identical CDR3. J is TRBJ1-1 and V is TRBV19; D is unresolved. The germline V and J ends were trimmed by 3 bases and 3 bases, with 8 bases remaining between them. CDR1 is LNHDA and CDR2 is SQIVND in the germline V gene (reference sequence). The CDR3 has 13 residues. The CDR3 sequence: CASSINGDTEAFF. The DNA of the CDR3 is TGTGCCAGTAGTATTAACGGAGACACTGAAGCTTTCTTT.

This chain uses TRBV5-4 with TRBJ2-1; the D is unclear. Germline lookup yields CDR1 SGHNT and CDR2 YYREEE (reference sequence). V was trimmed by 0 bases and J by 0 bases, leaving 7 bases between them. The CDR3 sequence is 15 residues long. CDR3 sequence: CASSLARNSYNEQFF. In nucleotides, the CDR3 is TGTGCCAGCAGCTTGGCTCGGAACTCCTACAATGAGCAGTTCTTC.

V usage is TRBV5-1 and J usage is TRBJ2-6; D tentatively reads TRBD1 or TRBD2 (5 bases each). Germline CDR1 reads SGHRS; CDR2 reads YFSETQ. The CDR3 has 18 residues. Trimming took off 1 base at V and 1 base at J, with 15 bases between the two ends. This CDR3 reads CASSLSWQGGSGANVLTF. CDR3 coding DNA: TGCGCCAGCAGCTTGTCGTGGCAGGGCGGGTCTGGGGCCAACGTCCTGACTTTC.

This chain uses TRBV28 with TRBJ1-5, with TRBD1 matching 9 bases. Germline CDR1 MDHEN, CDR2 SYDVKM. This CDR3 is 14 amino acids long. V trimming: 6 bases; J trimming: 6 bases; junction bases outside the gene matches: 6. CDR3 DNA sequence: TGTGCCAGCAGGAGGACAGGGGAATTTCAGCCCCAGCATTTT. As protein: CASRRTGEFQPQHF.

In this sample, this clone turned up once. The sample has other DNA sequences that encode this CDR3 too. This chain connects TRBV7-8 to TRBJ1-1; D might be TRBD1 (6 bases). This CDR3 has 16 amino acids. Deletions cut 1 base from V and 0 bases from J, with 12 bases between. From germline, CDR1 is SGHVS and CDR2 FQNEAQ. The CDR3 DNA follows: TGTGCCAGCAGCTTAGTGGGGGGCGCCATGAACACTGAAGCTTTCTTT. Its protein product is CASSLVGGAMNTEAFF.

CDR3 coding DNA: TGTGCCAGCAGCTTACCCCACAGGGATGAGCAGTACTTC. It translates to CASSLPHRDEQYF. This chain uses TRBV13 with TRBJ2-7, with a possible D match to TRBD1 (6 bases). The CDR3 extends over 13 amino acids. Looked up from germline, CDR1 is PRHDT and CDR2 is FYEKMQ (reference sequence). Deletions cut 2 bases from V and 7 bases from J, with 12 bases between. The full variable domain, completed using reference TRBV13 and TRBJ2-7, is AAGVIQSPRHLIKEKRETATLKCYPIPRHDTVYWYQQGPGQDPQFLISFYEKMQSDKGSIPDRFSAQQFSDYHSELNMSSLELGDSALYFCASSLPHRDEQYFGPGTRLTVT.

This clone was seen a few times. The chain recombines TRBV9 with TRBJ2-2; maybe TRBD2 (7 bases). The CDR3 loop spans 14 amino acids. The germline V gene encodes CDR1 SGDLS and CDR2 YYNGEE. The V end was cut by 4 bases, the J end by 4 bases, with 11 bases between. The CDR3 nucleotides are TGTGCCAGCAGCCCTAGGGGGGGCACCGGGGAGCTGTTTTTT. Translated: CASSPRGGTGELFF.

The chain uses TRBV6-5 and TRBJ1-3; D is possibly TRBD1 (5 bases). V was pared by 2 bases and J by 3 bases, with 11 bases between. The CDR3 extends over 15 amino acids. Germline CDR1 is MNHEY and CDR2 is SVGAGI. CDR3 amino acids: CASSYTYDSGNTIYF. CDR3 DNA: TGTGCCAGCAGTTACACTTATGACAGTGGAAACACCATATATTTT.

This chain uses TRBV27 with TRBJ2-7, with TRBD1 matching 9 bases. The germline CDR1 and CDR2 sequences are MNHEY and SMNVEV (reference sequence). The V segment lost 3 bases and the J segment 4 bases; nucleotides outside the gene matches: 7. The CDR3 runs 15 residues. The CDR3 loop is CASSFRRTGVYEQYF. CDR3 DNA: TGTGCCAGCAGTTTCAGGCGGACAGGGGTTTACGAGCAGTACTTC.

This chain connects TRBV4-2 to TRBJ2-4; 9 nucleotides agree with TRBD1. The CDR3 loop spans 16 amino acids. The trim removed 0 bases at V and 6 bases at J, leaving 6 bases unmatched. Germline lookup yields CDR1 LGHNA and CDR2 YNFKEQ. The CDR3 loop is CASSQERQGVGNIQYF. The DNA of the CDR3 is TGTGCCAGCAGCCAAGAAAGACAGGGGGTGGGAAACATTCAGTACTTC.

The count of this clone is one. The genes are TRBV11-1 and TRBJ2-2; tentative D call: TRBD2 (7 bases). CDR3 length: 16 amino acids. CDR1 is SGHAT and CDR2 is FQDESV in the germline V gene (reference sequence). The V end was cut by 3 bases, the J end by 0 bases, with 11 bases between. CDR3 nucleotides: TGTGCCAGCAGCTTTAGGGAGGGGGCGAACACCGGGGAGCTGTTTTTT. Its protein product is CASSFREGANTGELFF.

This clone was detected only a few times. The chain links TRBV6-1 to TRBJ2-7; a weak D match, TRBD2 (5 bases). V dropped 7 bases and J dropped 4 bases, with 11 bases sitting between them. This CDR3 is 12 amino acids long. CDR1 is MNHNS, CDR2 SASEGT, per germline. This CDR3 reads CASTRTRYEQYF. The CDR3 DNA follows: TGTGCCAGCACGAGGACTCGGTACGAGCAGTACTTC.

This chain links TRBV29-1 with TRBJ2-4; D may correspond to TRBD1 or TRBD2 (5 bases each). CDR1 is SQVTM, CDR2 ANQGSEA, per germline. The CDR3 covers 18 residues. CDR3 loop: CRGTRRVLSDLAKNIQYF. CDR3 DNA sequence: TGCAGGGGGACGCGTCGGGTACTCAGCGACTTAGCCAAAAACATTCAGTACTTC.